Described below is a single TCR beta chain sequence and its context. The data stem from a study of immune cell composition in non-small cell lung cancer. The data were produced by immunoSEQ multiplex PCR, yet TCRdb's version contains in-frame clones alone and is incomplete. The profile shows thousands of clones, 65% to 70% of them singletons. Material for sequencing was lung tumor tissue. This TCR came from a human donor with non-small cell lung cancer.

The CDR3 is CASSVEPLSTEAFF. The CDR3 region has the DNA TGTGCCAGCAGCGTAGAGCCTCTGAGTACTGAAGCTTTCTTT. The chain is built from TRBV9 and TRBJ1-1; D remains ambiguous. Germline loops: CDR1 SGDLS, CDR2 YYNGEE. This CDR3 comprises 14 residues. V dropped 0 bases and J dropped 5 bases, with 11 bases sitting between them.